This passage covers 5 T cell receptor beta chains from one sample sequenced in a study of T cells in Graves' hyperthyroidism and ophthalmopathy. Researchers took RNA transcripts and amplified the TCR beta CDR3 regions from them. The HTBI primer set served for first-round RT-PCR of the TCR CDR3. TCRdb itself ran the multiplex PCR reads through MiXCR, one entry per CDR3 protein. The data show a few hundred thousand distinct CDR3 sequences, 14% seen once. The sequenced sample consisted of blood. The receptor set was obtained from a middle-aged woman with Graves' hyperthyroidism.

This sequence joins TRBV24-1 and TRBJ2-1; no clear D. V lost 0 bases and J 10 bases, leaving 6 bases between the germline ends. The CDR3 length is 12 residues. Germline CDR1 and CDR2: KGHDR and SFDVKD. The CDR3 sequence is CATSDLQREQFF. As DNA, the CDR3 is TGTGCCACCAGTGATTTGCAAAGAGAGCAGTTCTTC.

This clonotype showed up many times. The chain carries TRBV14 and TRBJ2-7; D is possibly TRBD1 or TRBD2 (5 bases each). V lost 0 bases, J lost 7 bases, and 16 bases lay in between. Per the germline V gene, CDR1 is SGHDN and CDR2 is FVKESK. The CDR3 length is 15 residues. The chain's CDR3 is CASSQDGAGTREQYF. The CDR3 DNA sequence: TGTGCCAGCAGCCAAGATGGGGCAGGGACCAGGGAGCAGTACTTC.

Worth noting for this clonotype: Germline and junction disagree at one end, which may indicate a read error. V gene TRBV6-8 combines with J gene TRBJ2-1; 7 bases fit TRBD2. Per the germline V gene, CDR1 is MNHGY and CDR2 is SAAAGT. The CDR3 covers 16 residues. CDR3 protein: CASSPHSGGGNNEQFF. CDR3 coding DNA: TGCGCCAGCAGTCCCCATTCGGGAGGAGGGAACAATGAGCAGTTCTTC.

This clonotype appeared many times. The V gene is TRBV7-2, the J gene TRBJ2-3; tentative D call: TRBD2 (6 bases). This CDR3 is 15 amino acids long. Trimming removed 2 bases from V and 2 bases from J, with 11 bases in between. The germline CDR1 and CDR2 sequences are SGHTA and FQGNSA. CDR3 sequence reads: CASSLFGSYTDTQYF. The CDR3 nucleotides read TGTGCCAGCAGCTTATTCGGGAGCTACACAGATACGCAGTATTTT.

Many counts were recorded for this clonotype. V is TRBV7-9 and J is TRBJ1-4; 8 nucleotides align to TRBD1. The germline V gene encodes CDR1 SEHNR and CDR2 FQNEAQ (reference sequence). The CDR3 runs to 13 residues. Losses at the gene ends were 4 bases for V and 8 bases for J; bases not matched to a gene: 3. CDR3 DNA: TGTGCCAGCAGCTATACAGGGGGAGAAAAACTGTTTTTT. This translates into CASSYTGGEKLFF.